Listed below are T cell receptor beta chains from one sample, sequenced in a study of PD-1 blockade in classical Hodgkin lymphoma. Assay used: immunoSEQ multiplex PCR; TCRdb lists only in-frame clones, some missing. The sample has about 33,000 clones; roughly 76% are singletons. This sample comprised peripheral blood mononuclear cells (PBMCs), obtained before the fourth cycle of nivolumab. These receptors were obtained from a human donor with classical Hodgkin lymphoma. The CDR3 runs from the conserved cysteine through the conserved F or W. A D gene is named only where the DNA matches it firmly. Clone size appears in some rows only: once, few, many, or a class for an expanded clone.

DNA: TGTGCCATCTCGACCCCGACGACTCTTACTAGCACAGATACGCAGTATTTT; CDR3: CAISTPTTLTSTDTQYF; V: TRBV7-9; size: few; J: TRBJ2-3; D: .
DNA: TGTGCCAGCTCACCCACAGATACGCAGTATTTT; CDR3: CASSPTDTQYF; V: TRBV18; size: few; J: TRBJ2-3; D: .
DNA: TGTGCCCGAACGAACGGGGTTTTCGCTGAAGCTTTCTTT; CDR3: CARTNGVFAEAFF; V: TRBV30; size: .; J: TRBJ1-1; D: .
DNA: TGTGCCAGCAGCCCCACATTGGCCTACAATGAGCAGTTCTTC; CDR3: CASSPTLAYNEQFF; V: TRBV7-9; size: .; J: TRBJ2-1; D: .
DNA: TGTGCCAGCAGCCCCCGACAGGGCAACCCCTACGAGCAGTACTTC; CDR3: CASSPRQGNPYEQYF; V: TRBV7-9; size: .; J: TRBJ2-7; D: TRBD1
DNA: TGTGCCAGCAGCGCAGGGGCCCATGGCTACACCTTC; CDR3: CASSAGAHGYTF; V: TRBV9; size: few; J: TRBJ1-2; D: .
DNA: TGCGCCAGCAGCCAAGATCGCGGCGGACGAGGGGGTCAGCCCCAGCATTTT; CDR3: CASSQDRGGRGGQPQHF; V: TRBV4-1; size: .; J: TRBJ1-5; D: .
DNA: TGTGCCTGGAACCTCGGAAGGGGTAAGCAGTTCTTC; CDR3: CAWNLGRGKQFF; V: TRBV30; size: .; J: TRBJ2-1; D: .
DNA: TGTGCCAGTAGTATGAATAGAGACCTCCGGTACGAGCAGTACTTC; CDR3: CASSMNRDLRYEQYF; V: TRBV19; size: .; J: TRBJ2-7; D: .
DNA: TGTGCCAGCAGTTCCTGGGGGGGCTTTGGGAACACTGAAGCTTTCTTT; CDR3: CASSSWGGFGNTEAFF; V: TRBV6-6; size: once; J: TRBJ1-1; D: .
DNA: TGTGCCAGCAGCTTAACAGCCGGGCAAGAGACCCAGTACTTC; CDR3: CASSLTAGQETQYF; V: TRBV13; size: few; J: TRBJ2-5; D: .
DNA: TGTGCCAGCAGCGGTAGAGAGCGGGCGGACAATGAGCAGTTCTTC; CDR3: CASSGRERADNEQFF; V: TRBV7-2; size: few; J: TRBJ2-1; D: .
DNA: TGTGCCAGCAGTGTGGCGGGCGCCTACGAGCAGTACTTC; CDR3: CASSVAGAYEQYF; V: TRBV6-6; size: .; J: TRBJ2-7; D: .
DNA: TGTGCCAGCAGCTTACCCAGGGCCCATGAGCAGTTCTTC; CDR3: CASSLPRAHEQFF; V: TRBV7-6; size: .; J: TRBJ2-1; D: .